A single sample gave rise to the 9 T cell receptor beta chains below, sequenced in a study of blood T cell repertoires in COVID-19. The data were produced by immunoSEQ multiplex PCR, yet TCRdb's version contains in-frame clones alone and is incomplete. Of roughly 350,000 clones detected, more than 70% appear once; the ten largest clones hold about 7.3%. Input material: peripheral blood. The receptors originated from a woman between 65 and 79 years old with COVID-19, enrolled during active disease.

This clone has more than one count but fewer than ten. The chain combines TRBV7-9 with TRBJ1-4, with TRBD1 identical over 7 bases. J was trimmed by 14 bases and V by 7 bases; bases with no gene match: 10. The CDR3 spans 12 residues. CDR1 and CDR2 from the germline V gene are SEHNR and FQNEAQ (reference sequence). CDR3 coding DNA: TGTGCCAGCACCCGACAGGGAACCAATCTGTTTTTT. Residues: CASTRQGTNLFF.

The V call is TRBV7-6, the J call TRBJ1-6; D is uncertain. V gave up 5 bases and J gave up 9 bases, with 14 bases separating them. Germline V CDR1 and CDR2: SGHVS, FNYEAQ. This CDR3 has 14 residues. The CDR3, as DNA: TGTGCCAGCAGCCCTGGACCGGGAGGTTCACCCCTCCACTTT. It is translated as CASSPGPGGSPLHF.

The CDR3 protein is CASSPAGGQFGYTF. The CDR3 bases are TGTGCCAGCAGCCCCGCCGGGGGGCAGTTTGGCTACACCTTC. This chain connects TRBV5-4 to TRBJ1-2; D is perhaps TRBD1 (6 bases). V lost 4 bases and J lost 7, with 17 bases in between. Germline assignment: CDR1 SGHNT and CDR2 YYREEE (reference sequence). The CDR3 is 14 residues long. The full variable domain, completed using reference TRBV5-4 and TRBJ1-2, is ETGVTQSPTHLIKTRGQQVTLRCSSQSGHNTVSWYQQALGQGPQFIFQYYREEENGRGNFPPRFSGLQFPNYSSELNVNALELDDSALYLCASSPAGGQFGYTFGSGTRLTVV.

This rearrangement joins TRBV5-1 to TRBJ1-1; 7 bases are shared with TRBD1. Per germline, CDR1 SGHRS and CDR2 YFSETQ. After removal of 4 bases from V and 4 bases from J, the junction contained 7 bases not matched to a gene. The CDR3 is 14 residues long. CDR3 sequence reads: CASSDRVGGTEAFF. CDR3 nucleotides: TGCGCCAGCAGCGACAGGGTTGGGGGCACTGAAGCTTTCTTT.

The chain uses TRBV2 and TRBJ1-1; a possible D gene is TRBD1 (5 bases). The germline gives CDR1 SNHLY, CDR2 FYNNEI. The CDR3 runs to 15 residues. Trimming took off 8 bases at V and 0 bases at J, with 16 bases between the two ends. CDR3 protein: CASGLGGAMNTEAFF. CDR3 nucleotide sequence: TGTGCCAGCGGGTTGGGGGGTGCTATGAACACTGAAGCTTTCTTT. Full variable domain (missing parts from reference TRBV2 and TRBJ1-1): EPEVTQTPSHQVTQMGQEVILRCVPISNHLYFYWYRQILGQKVEFLVSFYNNEISEKSEIFDDQFSVERPDGSNFTLKIRSTKLEDSAMYFCASGLGGAMNTEAFFGQGTRLTVV.

The V gene is TRBV28, the J gene TRBJ1-1, with D possibly matching TRBD1 (6 bases). Germline V gives CDR1 MDHEN, CDR2 SYDVKM. The CDR3 is 13 amino acids. V lost 6 bases and J lost 5, with 13 bases in between. The CDR3 sequence is CASRTGLGTEAFF. As DNA, the CDR3 is TGTGCCAGCAGAACAGGGCTGGGAACTGAAGCTTTCTTT.

This clone has just one count. The chain is built from TRBV19 and TRBJ2-2; D might be TRBD2 (6 bases). The V and J ends lost 7 bases and 5 bases respectively, with 11 bases between them. From germline, CDR1 is LNHDA and CDR2 SQIVND (reference sequence). The CDR3 spans 13 residues. The CDR3: CASTWAGTGELFF. CDR3 nucleotides: TGTGCCAGTACGTGGGCGGGGACCGGGGAGCTGTTTTTT.

The chain is built from TRBV30 and TRBJ2-5; 10 bases are a match to TRBD2. This CDR3 is built from 15 residues. Germline CDR1 reads GTSNPN; CDR2 reads SVGIG (reference sequence). The V gene end was trimmed by 7 bases and the J gene end by 3 bases; junction bases not matched to a gene: 11. The DNA for the CDR3 is TGTGCCTCCAATAAAATAGCGGGGGGCAAAGAGACCCAGTACTTC. Its translation: CASNKIAGGKETQYF.

This chain uses TRBV13 with TRBJ2-3, with 16 bases aligning to TRBD2. Germline V gene sequence: CDR1 PRHDT, CDR2 FYEKMQ (reference sequence). This CDR3 is built from 18 residues. The ends lost 4 bases at V and 1 base at J; junction bases unmatched: 5. CDR3: CASSSGLAGGPGTDTQYF. DNA of the CDR3: TGTGCCAGCAGCTCGGGACTAGCGGGGGGGCCGGGCACAGATACGCAGTATTTT.